The 9 T cell receptor beta chains in this list originate from one sample, sequenced in a study of cytomegalovirus exposure and HLA in healthy donors. PCR employed 60 Vbeta and 13 Jbeta primers. Libraries were prepared by immunoSEQ multiplex PCR; TCRdb keeps only in-frame clonotypes and omits some of them. The data show under 200,000 clones, about 77% seen once. Input material: PBMCs. These receptors all come from a woman aged 25 to 39 in good health and CMV-seropositive.

The CDR3 spells CASSHLDWNSYEQYF. As DNA, the CDR3 is TGTGCCAGCAGCCATCTGGACTGGAACTCCTACGAGCAGTACTTC. V is TRBV7-9 and J is TRBJ2-7; tentatively, D is TRBD2 (5 bases). Germline CDR1 reads SEHNR; CDR2 reads FQNEAQ (reference sequence). Trimming took 5 bases from V and 0 from J, leaving 14 bases between them. The CDR3 is made up of 15 amino acids.

V usage is TRBV6-1 and J usage is TRBJ1-2; the match to TRBD1 covers 8 bases. The CDR3 consists of 15 residues. V gave up 7 bases and J gave up 4 bases; unmatched junction bases: 11. Germline V gives CDR1 MNHNS, CDR2 SASEGT. The CDR3 loop reads CASTLQGEGAYGYTF. The CDR3, as DNA: TGTGCCAGCACTCTACAGGGGGAAGGGGCCTATGGCTACACCTTC.

The rearrangement links TRBV4-1 to TRBJ2-1; 8 bases line up with TRBD2. This CDR3 contains 16 residues. Germline V CDR1 and CDR2: MGHRA, YSYEKL. V shed 3 bases and J 4 bases; nucleotides not matched to a gene: 8. This chain's CDR3 is CASSQATSAVYNEQFF. The CDR3 DNA follows: TGCGCCAGCAGCCAGGCGACTAGCGCGGTTTACAATGAGCAGTTCTTC.

V usage is TRBV6-5 and J usage is TRBJ1-1, with D possibly TRBD1 on 6 matching bases. This CDR3 has 13 residues. Trimming cost V 6 bases and J 3 bases, with 11 bases left between them. Per germline, CDR1 MNHEY and CDR2 SVGAGI. CDR3 nucleotide sequence: TGTGCCAGCAGGCGGACAGTATACACTGAAGCTTTCTTT. Translated: CASRRTVYTEAFF.

This chain uses TRBV27 with TRBJ1-5, with 9 bases matching TRBD1. The CDR3 runs to 15 residues. Germline assignment: CDR1 MNHEY and CDR2 SMNVEV (reference sequence). Trimming at V came to 5 bases and at J to 4 bases, leaving 6 bases not matched to a gene. CDR3 sequence reads: CASSRRTGANQPQHF. Here the CDR3 DNA reads TGTGCCAGCAGTAGGCGGACAGGGGCAAATCAGCCCCAGCATTTT.

CDR3 amino acids: CASREDGSYEQYF. DNA of the CDR3: TGTGCCAGCAGGGAGGACGGTTCCTACGAGCAGTACTTC. The chain links TRBV19 to TRBJ2-7, with a tentative D call TRBD2 (6 bases). Trimming stripped 9 bases from V and 1 base from J, with 13 bases between. Per germline, CDR1 LNHDA and CDR2 SQIVND (reference sequence). The CDR3 runs 13 residues.

The chain carries TRBV7-9 and TRBJ1-1, with 9 bases matching TRBD1. Looked up from germline, CDR1 is SEHNR and CDR2 is FQNEAQ (reference sequence). Trimming took 4 bases from V and 8 from J; bases not matched to a gene: 8. The CDR3 loop spans 14 amino acids. The CDR3 is CASSSDRDRVEAFF. The CDR3, as DNA: TGTGCCAGCAGCTCTGACCGGGACAGGGTGGAAGCTTTCTTT.

The V gene is TRBV4-1, the J gene TRBJ1-5; a weak D match, TRBD1 (5 bases). This CDR3 contains 17 residues. Germline V gene lookup returns CDR1 MGHRA and CDR2 YSYEKL. Deletions cut 1 base from V and 3 bases from J, with 16 bases between. The DNA for the CDR3 is TGCGCCAGCAGCCAAGGCCCGAGTCAGGGAAACAATCAGCCCCAGCATTTT. Its protein is CASSQGPSQGNNQPQHF.

The chain joins TRBV10-3 to TRBJ1-1; maybe TRBD1 (6 bases). The germline V and J ends were trimmed by 6 bases and 2 bases, with 19 bases remaining between them. The length of the CDR3 is 16 residues. Germline V gene lookup returns CDR1 ENHRY and CDR2 SYGVKD. CDR3 sequence: CAIRKTPQGPNTEAFF. In DNA, the CDR3 is TGTGCCATCAGGAAGACCCCCCAGGGGCCCAACACTGAAGCTTTCTTT.